These 30 T cell receptor beta chains came from one sample sequenced in a study of tumor and adjacent non-tumor tissue in lung cancer. TCRbeta libraries were built with three rounds of nested PCR, modified from ARM-PCR. MiXCR, applied by TCRdb to the multiplex PCR reads, yields one record per CDR3 protein. Here the sample spans over 100,000 distinct CDR3 sequences, 60% to 80% being singletons. RNA was extracted from bulk tissue without any cell sorting. The normal lung tissue was taken more than 3 cm from the tumor edge. Specimen: distant non-tumor lung tissue. The receptors were gathered from a man in his fifties or sixties with non-small cell lung cancer.

This clonotype was counted once. A read error may produce the germline difference seen at one junction end. This chain links TRBV6-1 with TRBJ1-3; no definite D call. Germline V lookup: CDR1 MNHNS, CDR2 SASEGT. CDR3 size: 16 residues. The CDR3 loop reads CASSDGPAYSGSTVYF. The DNA of the CDR3 is TGTGCCAGCAGTGATGGGCCCGCATACTCTGGAAGCACCGTATATTTT.

On this clonotype: Here the CDR3 omits its conserved ending phenylalanine or tryptophan, so a read error is the likely source. The limits of the CDR3 on the DNA are not certain, so only TCRdb's listed CDR3 is given. V usage is TRBV6-5 and J usage is TRBJ1-2. Germline assignment: CDR1 MNHEY and CDR2 SVGAGI. The CDR3 spans 11 residues, counting both ends. The CDR3 reads CGSMGNYGYTL.

The chain is built from TRBV7-8 and TRBJ2-1, with D uncertain. This CDR3 has 15 amino acids. Germline V CDR1 and CDR2: SGHVS, FQNEAQ. Trimming removed 1 base at V and 1 base at J, with 8 bases between. In nucleotides, the CDR3 is TGTGCCAGCAGCTTAGGTTCTCCTTCCTACAATGAGCAGTTCTTC. Translating it yields CASSLGSPSYNEQFF.

This clonotype was found a few times. At one end, the junction sequence differs from germline, possibly due to a read error. The chain employs TRBV29-1 and TRBJ1-1; D remains unclear. The length of the CDR3 is 12 residues. Germline lookup yields CDR1 SQVTM and CDR2 ANQGSEA. The CDR3 region is CSVVIGNTEAFF. The CDR3 nucleotides read TGCAGCGTTGTTATCGGGAACACTGAGGCTTTCTTT.

As for this clonotype: This may be a read error, as it is one base from a much larger clone. This chain joins TRBV6-2 or TRBV6-3 and TRBJ2-3; 8 bases are shared with TRBD2. There are 18 residues in the CDR3. The V and J ends lost 0 bases and 7 bases, in that order; junction bases with no gene match: 15. The germline gives CDR1 MNHEY, CDR2 SVGEGT. CDR3 nucleotides: TGTGCCAGCAGTTACTCAGTCCAGGTGACGGGAGGGCGGTATACGCAGTATTTT. Encoded protein: CASSYSVQVTGGRYTQYF.

Details on this clonotype: The junction does not match germline at one end; this may be a read error. The V gene is TRBV6-2 or TRBV6-3, the J gene TRBJ2-7; D may be TRBD1 (6 bases). The CDR3 sequence is 17 residues long. Germline CDR1 is MNHEY and CDR2 is SVGEGT. The CDR3 DNA follows: TGTGCCAGCAGTTACGGGGGTTACAGGGAGATAGCCTACAAGCAGTACTTC. Its translation is CASSYGGYREIAYKQYF.

The table lists this clonotype with many counts. The V gene is TRBV5-4, the J gene TRBJ2-4; TRBD1 agrees at 7 bases. The germline CDR1 and CDR2 sequences are SGHNT and YYREEE (reference sequence). The junction had 7 bases not matched to a gene; V was cut back by 4 bases and J by 3 bases. The CDR3 runs 15 residues. CDR3 region: CASSLTGNNKNIQYF. The CDR3 DNA is TGTGCCAGCAGCCTGACAGGGAATAACAAAAACATTCAGTACTTC.

V gene TRBV6-1 combines with J gene TRBJ2-7; possible D gene TRBD1, 5 bases. Trimming stripped 9 bases from V and 6 bases from J, with 12 bases between. This CDR3 contains 11 residues. From germline, CDR1 is MNHNS and CDR2 SASEGT. CDR3 DNA: TGTGCCAGTGTTTCAGGGCCCGAGCAGTACTTC. Protein: CASVSGPEQYF.

As concerns this clonotype: One base away lies a much larger clone, so this may be a sequencing read error. The V and J genes are TRBV20-1 and TRBJ1-5; 9 positions agree with TRBD1. The CDR3 has 16 amino acids. V trimming: 6 bases; J trimming: 0 bases; junction bases outside the gene matches: 9. Germline V gene sequence: CDR1 DFQATT, CDR2 SNEGSKA (reference sequence). CDR3 bases: TGCAGTGCCTACGGACAGGGGATGAATAGCAATCAGCCCCAGCATTTT. Its translation: CSAYGQGMNSNQPQHF.

There are many counts of this clonotype. The chain uses TRBV6-1 and TRBJ2-7, with D hard to call. Trimming cost V 2 bases and J 3 bases, with 5 bases left between them. The CDR3 runs to 12 residues. Looked up from germline, CDR1 is MNHNS and CDR2 is SASEGT. The chain's CDR3 is CASSELNYEQYF. Here the CDR3 DNA reads TGTGCCAGCAGTGAACTGAACTACGAGCAGTACTTC.

Concerning this clonotype itself: A much larger clone lies one base from this, so it may be a read error. The chain joins TRBV12-3 or TRBV12-4 to TRBJ2-1, with D possibly matching TRBD2 (6 bases). The CDR3 totals 15 residues. CDR3 coding DNA: TGTGCCAGCAGTCTAGCGAGGAGTTCCTACAATGAGCGGTTCTTC. Translation gives CASSLARSSYNERFF.

V and J are TRBV5-6 and TRBJ2-5; TRBD1 matches at 8 bases. The CDR3 runs to 15 residues. The junction had 6 bases not matched to a gene; V was cut back by 0 bases and J by 5 bases. CDR1 SGHDT and CDR2 YYEEEE come from the germline V gene. The CDR3 protein is CASSLEGTGGETQYF. The DNA of the CDR3 is TGTGCCAGCAGCTTGGAAGGGACAGGAGGGGAGACCCAGTACTTC.

This clonotype was counted a single time. This may come from a read error, since a much larger clone is one base off. The rearrangement joins TRBV20-1 to TRBJ2-3; 8 nucleotides line up with TRBD1. CDR3 length equals 14 residues. Per the germline V gene, CDR1 is DFQATT and CDR2 is SNEGSKA (reference sequence). The CDR3 coding sequence is TGCAGTGCTAGAGGGATGGACAGGGCAGATACGCAGTTTTTT. Translation: CSARGMDRADTQFF.

Notes on this clonotype: Since the CDR3 does not end with the conserved phenylalanine or tryptophan, this likely comes from a read error. The chain has TRBV11-2 and TRBJ2-5; D remains ambiguous. The CDR3 is 12 residues long. Germline V gene lookup returns CDR1 SGHAT and CDR2 FQNNGV. CDR3 sequence (DNA): TGTGACAGCAGCGCACCCCAAGTGACCCAGTACTTA. Translated: CDSSAPQVTQYL.

A single count supports this clonotype. This may arise from a read error, as a much more abundant clone is one base away. This chain uses TRBV30 with TRBJ2-7; no clear D gene. The CDR3 is made up of 12 amino acids. Germline V gene lookup returns CDR1 GTSNPN and CDR2 SVGIG (reference sequence). The CDR3 nucleotides read TGTGCCTGGAGTGAGGCTAGTGTTGAGCAGCACTTC. Amino acid sequence: CAWSEASVEQHF.

This clonotype has a count of ten or more. The V and J genes are TRBV6-2 or TRBV6-3 and TRBJ2-3; TRBD2 agrees at 13 bases. The germline CDR1 and CDR2 sequences are MNHEY and SVGEGT. The CDR3 is 18 residues long. With 5 bases clipped from V and 0 bases from J, the junction kept 8 bases outside the gene matches. For the CDR3, the DNA is TGTGCCAGCAGTACCCGACTAGCGGGGGGTCCTAGCACAGATACGCAGTATTTT. Residues: CASSTRLAGGPSTDTQYF.

The table lists this clonotype with a few counts. The J gene is TRBJ2-3, the V gene TRBV24-1; D is unclear. The CDR3 totals 13 residues. The V and J ends lost 7 bases and 2 bases respectively, with 9 bases between them. Germline V gene sequence: CDR1 KGHDR, CDR2 SFDVKD. CDR3 region: CATSPQTTDTQYF. The DNA for the CDR3 is TGTGCCACCAGCCCCCAGACCACAGATACGCAGTATTTT.

Only a few counts were recorded for this clonotype. V and J are TRBV6-6 and TRBJ1-2; TRBD1 agrees at 12 bases. Germline V gene lookup returns CDR1 MNHNY and CDR2 SVGAGI (reference sequence). CDR3 length equals 17 residues. V dropped 8 bases and J dropped 4; count of bases not matched to a gene: 14. CDR3 bases: TGTGCCAGCGGGTCTCGGGACAGGGGGCGGGTGGGCTATGGCTACACCTTC. It yields the protein CASGSRDRGRVGYGYTF.

Notes on this clonotype: The junction and the germline gene differ at one end; a read error may be behind it. The V call is TRBV4-3, the J call TRBJ2-3, with 9 bases fitting TRBD2. The CDR3 consists of 17 residues. The germline V gene has CDR1 LGHNA and CDR2 YSLEER. The CDR3 spells CASNQGGLAGNTDTRYF. The CDR3 coding sequence is TGCGCCAGCAACCAAGGTGGTCTAGCGGGAAACACAGATACGCGGTATTTT.

CDR3 amino acids: CASSLSATKTCTQYF. The CDR3, as DNA: TGTGCCAGCAGCTTATCAGCAACCAAGACATGTACGCAGTATTTT. J is TRBJ2-3 and V is TRBV7-2; D uncertain. Germline V lookup: CDR1 SGHTA, CDR2 FQGNSA. The length of the CDR3 is 15 residues. Deletions cut 2 bases from V and 8 bases from J, with 17 bases between.

The genes are TRBV5-1 and TRBJ2-1; 14 bases fit TRBD2. The germline CDR1 and CDR2 sequences are SGHRS and YFSETQ. V shed 4 bases and J 1 base; nucleotides not matched to a gene: 7. The CDR3 is 18 residues long. CDR3 sequence reads: CASSRTSGGPSSYNEQFF. For the CDR3, the DNA is TGCGCCAGCAGCCGGACTAGCGGGGGGCCTAGTTCCTACAATGAGCAGTTCTTC.

This clonotype appeared a single time. No conserved phenylalanine or tryptophan is present at the end of the CDR3, so a read error is the likely explanation. This rearrangement joins TRBV6-1 to TRBJ2-1; TRBD1 aligns across 9 bases. With 6 bases clipped from V and 1 base from J, the junction kept 7 bases outside the gene matches. This CDR3 contains 16 residues. Germline lookup yields CDR1 MNHNS and CDR2 SASEGT. The CDR3 loop is CASRYTGTGSYNEQFL. The CDR3 DNA sequence: TGTGCCAGCAGATACACCGGGACAGGGTCCTACAATGAGCAGTTCTTA.

A word on this clonotype: A read error may produce the germline difference seen at one junction end. The V and J genes are TRBV6-5 and TRBJ1-6; D is unclear. This CDR3 has 13 amino acids. Germline CDR1 MNHEY, CDR2 SVGAGI. The CDR3 nucleotides are TGTGCCAACAGTCTGACGAGGGATACACCCCTCCACTTT. Protein: CANSLTRDTPLHF.

As concerns this clonotype: Just one base apart from a much larger clone, this may be a read error. CDR3 sequence reads: CSASLAVYGGNEQFF. The DNA of the CDR3 is TGCAGTGCATCTCTAGCGGTGTATGGGGGCAATGAGCAGTTCTTC. The chain couples TRBV20-1 to TRBJ2-1; TRBD2 matches 7 bases. The CDR3 runs to 15 residues. Germline CDR1 DFQATT, CDR2 SNEGSKA (reference sequence). V shed 6 bases and J 6 bases; nucleotides not matched to a gene: 14.

This clonotype appeared many times. The rearrangement uses TRBV7-9 and TRBJ2-7; the D gene is possibly TRBD1 (7 bases). From germline, CDR1 is SEHNR and CDR2 FQNEAQ (reference sequence). This CDR3 contains 17 residues. Trimming stripped 0 bases from V and 2 bases from J, with 17 bases between. CDR3 sequence (DNA): TGTGCCAGCAGCTTAGCCTCCGGAGGGGGCGAAGCCTACGAGCAGTACTTC. Encoded protein: CASSLASGGGEAYEQYF.

Turning to this clonotype: A junction boundary mismatches the germline segment, possibly from a read error. The rearrangement uses TRBV6-1 and TRBJ2-1; no reliable D call. The CDR3 totals 13 residues. Germline V gene data show CDR1 as MNHNS and CDR2 as SASEGT. This CDR3 is CASRGYLVDVQFF. The CDR3, as DNA: TGTGCCAGCAGGGGGTATTTAGTGGATGTGCAGTTTTTC.

Concerning this clonotype: One end of the junction does not line up with germline, which may come from a read error. CDR3 region: CASSSTTYRGSGNTTYF. CDR3 sequence (DNA): TGTGCCAGCAGCAGCACCACATACAGAGGCTCTGGAAACACCACATATTTT. This chain connects TRBV12-3 or TRBV12-4 to TRBJ1-3; D is uncertain. The CDR3 has 17 amino acids.

To note about this clonotype: One junction end does not reproduce the germline sequence, and a read error may be involved. This chain links TRBV2 with TRBJ1-6; 7 bases line up with TRBD1. In germline, CDR1 is SNHLY, CDR2 FYNNEI. The CDR3 contains 15 residues. This CDR3 reads CASSSQGVDNLPLHF. The CDR3 DNA reads as TGTGCCAGCAGTTCTCAGGGGGTGGATAATTTACCCCTCCACTTT.

Note on this clonotype: Being one base from a much bigger clone, this may be a read error. The chain joins TRBV5-1 to TRBJ2-5, with 9 bases matching TRBD2. The trim removed 4 bases at V and 4 bases at J, leaving 8 bases unmatched. Germline assignment: CDR1 SGHRS and CDR2 YFSETQ. This CDR3 has 15 residues. Here the CDR3 DNA reads TGCGCCAGCAGCACCCTTCTGCGGGGGGGAGAGACCCAGTACTTC. Translation: CASSTLLRGGETQYF.

A word on this clonotype: A single base separates this from a much larger clone, so it may be a read error. This chain connects TRBV28 to TRBJ2-7, with unresolved D. The CDR3 contains 12 residues. Trimming took 3 bases from V and 7 from J, leaving 10 bases between them. Germline V gene sequence: CDR1 MDHEN, CDR2 SYDVKM. The CDR3 DNA follows: TGTGCCAGCAGTTTGTCCATCCGGGAGCAGTACTTC. It is translated as CASSLSIREQYF.